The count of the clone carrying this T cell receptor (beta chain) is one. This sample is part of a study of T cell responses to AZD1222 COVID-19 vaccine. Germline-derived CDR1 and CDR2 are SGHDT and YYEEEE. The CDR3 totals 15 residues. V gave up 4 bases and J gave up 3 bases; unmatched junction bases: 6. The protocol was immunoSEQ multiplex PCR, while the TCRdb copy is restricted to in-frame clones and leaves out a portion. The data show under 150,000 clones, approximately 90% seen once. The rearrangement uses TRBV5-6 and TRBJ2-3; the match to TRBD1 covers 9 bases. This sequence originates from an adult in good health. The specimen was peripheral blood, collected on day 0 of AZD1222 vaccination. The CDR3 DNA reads TGTGCCAGCAGCCGGGACAGGGCTGTTACAGATACGCAGTATTTT. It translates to CASSRDRAVTDTQYF.